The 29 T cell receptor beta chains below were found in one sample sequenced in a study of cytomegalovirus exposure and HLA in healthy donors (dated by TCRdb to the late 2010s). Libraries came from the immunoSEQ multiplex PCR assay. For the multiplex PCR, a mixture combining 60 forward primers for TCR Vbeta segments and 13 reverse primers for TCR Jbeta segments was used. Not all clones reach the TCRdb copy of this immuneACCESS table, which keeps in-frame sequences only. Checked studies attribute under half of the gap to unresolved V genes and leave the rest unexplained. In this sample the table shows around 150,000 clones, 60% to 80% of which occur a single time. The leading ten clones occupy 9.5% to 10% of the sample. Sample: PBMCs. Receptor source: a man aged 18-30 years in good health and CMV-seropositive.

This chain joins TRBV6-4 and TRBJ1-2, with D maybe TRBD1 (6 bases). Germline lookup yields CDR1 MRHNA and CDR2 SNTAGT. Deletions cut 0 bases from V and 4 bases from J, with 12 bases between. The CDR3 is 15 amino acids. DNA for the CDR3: TGTGCCAGCAGTGACTCTCCCGGGACACCCTATGGCTACACCTTC. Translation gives CASSDSPGTPYGYTF.

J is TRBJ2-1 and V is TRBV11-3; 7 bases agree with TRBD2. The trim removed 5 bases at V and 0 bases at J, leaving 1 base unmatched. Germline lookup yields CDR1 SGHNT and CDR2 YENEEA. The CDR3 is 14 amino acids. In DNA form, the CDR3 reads TGTGCCAGCAGCCCGGGGGGCTCCTACAATGAGCAGTTCTTC. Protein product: CASSPGGSYNEQFF.

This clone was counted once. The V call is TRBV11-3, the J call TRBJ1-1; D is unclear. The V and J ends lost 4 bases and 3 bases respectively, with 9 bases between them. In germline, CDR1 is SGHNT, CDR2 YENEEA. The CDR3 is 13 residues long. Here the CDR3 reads CASSSTVDTEAFF. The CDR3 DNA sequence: TGTGCCAGCAGCTCCACGGTCGACACTGAAGCTTTCTTT.

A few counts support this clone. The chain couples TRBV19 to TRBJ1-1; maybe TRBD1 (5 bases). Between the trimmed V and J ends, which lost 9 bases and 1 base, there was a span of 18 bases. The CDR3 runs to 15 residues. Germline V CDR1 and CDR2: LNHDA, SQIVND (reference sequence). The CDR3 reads CASVLQGMGNTEAFF. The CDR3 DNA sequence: TGTGCCAGCGTACTCCAGGGTATGGGGAACACTGAAGCTTTCTTT.

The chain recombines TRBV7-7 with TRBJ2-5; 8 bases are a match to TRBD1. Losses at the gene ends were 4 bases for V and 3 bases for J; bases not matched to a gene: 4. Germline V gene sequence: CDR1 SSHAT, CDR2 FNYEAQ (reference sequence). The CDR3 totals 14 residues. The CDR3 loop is CASSSTTGEETQYF. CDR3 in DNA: TGTGCCAGCAGCTCCACGACAGGGGAAGAGACCCAGTACTTC.

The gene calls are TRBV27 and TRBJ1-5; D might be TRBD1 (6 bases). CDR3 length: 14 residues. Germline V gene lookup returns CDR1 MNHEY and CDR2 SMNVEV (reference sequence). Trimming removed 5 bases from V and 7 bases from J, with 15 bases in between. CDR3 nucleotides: TGTGCCAGCAGTCCCTATCAGGGGAACCAGCCCCAGCATTTT. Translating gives CASSPYQGNQPQHF.

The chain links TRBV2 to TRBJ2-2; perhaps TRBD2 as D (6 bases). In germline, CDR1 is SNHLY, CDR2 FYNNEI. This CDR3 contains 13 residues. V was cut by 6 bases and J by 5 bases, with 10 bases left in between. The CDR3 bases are TGTGCCAGCAGGGGACTTAGAACCGGGGAGCTGTTTTTT. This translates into CASRGLRTGELFF.

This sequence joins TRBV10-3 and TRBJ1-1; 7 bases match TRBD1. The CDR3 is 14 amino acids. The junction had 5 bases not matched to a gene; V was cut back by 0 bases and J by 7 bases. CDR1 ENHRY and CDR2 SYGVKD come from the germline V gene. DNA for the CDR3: TGTGCCATCAGTGAGTCCGGACAGGCGGTTGAAGCTTTCTTT. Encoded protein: CAISESGQAVEAFF.

In nucleotides, the CDR3 is TGTGCCAGCAGTGCGGGCGGGAGTTCGTCAGATACGCAGTATTTT. Protein: CASSAGGSSSDTQYF. The chain couples TRBV2 to TRBJ2-3; the match to TRBD2 covers 7 bases. This CDR3 has 15 amino acids. Germline V gene lookup returns CDR1 SNHLY and CDR2 FYNNEI. J gave up 4 bases and V 4 bases, and 8 bases lay outside the gene matches. Full variable domain (outside the CDR3, taken from reference TRBV2 and TRBJ2-3): EPEVTQTPSHQVTQMGQEVILRCVPISNHLYFYWYRQILGQKVEFLVSFYNNEISEKSEIFDDQFSVERPDGSNFTLKIRSTKLEDSAMYFCASSAGGSSSDTQYFGPGTRLTVL.

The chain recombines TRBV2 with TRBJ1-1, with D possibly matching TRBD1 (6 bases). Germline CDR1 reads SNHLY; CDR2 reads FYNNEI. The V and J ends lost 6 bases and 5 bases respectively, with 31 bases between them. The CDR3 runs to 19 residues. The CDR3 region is CASSTPVGGQDLSGTEAFF. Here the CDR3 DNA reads TGTGCCAGCAGCACCCCGGTCGGGGGGCAAGATCTGAGCGGAACTGAAGCTTTCTTT.

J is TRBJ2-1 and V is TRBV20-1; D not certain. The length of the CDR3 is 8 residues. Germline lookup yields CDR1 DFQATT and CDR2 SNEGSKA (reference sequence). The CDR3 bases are TGCACTTACAATGAGCAGTTCTTC. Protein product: CTYNEQFF.

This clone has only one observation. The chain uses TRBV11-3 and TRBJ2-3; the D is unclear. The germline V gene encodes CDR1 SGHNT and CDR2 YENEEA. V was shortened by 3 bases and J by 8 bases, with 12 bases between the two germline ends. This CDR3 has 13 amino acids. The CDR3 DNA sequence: TGTGCCAGCAGCTTGAGCAAGACGGGTACGCAGTATTTT. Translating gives CASSLSKTGTQYF.

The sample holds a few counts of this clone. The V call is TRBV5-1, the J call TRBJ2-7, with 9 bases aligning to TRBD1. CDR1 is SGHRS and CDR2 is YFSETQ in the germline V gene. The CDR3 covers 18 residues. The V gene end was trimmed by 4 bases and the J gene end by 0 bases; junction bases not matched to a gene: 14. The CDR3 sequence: CASSAISRQGGRSYEQYF. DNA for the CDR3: TGCGCCAGCAGCGCCATTTCAAGACAGGGGGGACGCTCCTACGAGCAGTACTTC.

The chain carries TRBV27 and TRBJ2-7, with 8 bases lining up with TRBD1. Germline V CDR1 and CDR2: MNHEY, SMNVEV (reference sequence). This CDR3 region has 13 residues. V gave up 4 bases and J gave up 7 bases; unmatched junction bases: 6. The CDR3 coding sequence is TGTGCCAGCAGTTGGACAGGGACCGAAGAGCAGTACTTC. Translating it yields CASSWTGTEEQYF.

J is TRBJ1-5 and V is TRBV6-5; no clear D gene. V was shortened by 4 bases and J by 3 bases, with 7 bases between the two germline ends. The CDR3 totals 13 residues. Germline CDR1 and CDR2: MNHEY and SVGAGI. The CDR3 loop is CASSSDINQPQHF. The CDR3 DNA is TGTGCCAGCAGTTCCGACATCAATCAGCCCCAGCATTTT.

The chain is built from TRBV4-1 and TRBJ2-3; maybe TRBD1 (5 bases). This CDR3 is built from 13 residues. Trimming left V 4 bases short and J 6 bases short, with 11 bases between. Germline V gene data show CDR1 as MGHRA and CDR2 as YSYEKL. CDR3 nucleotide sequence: TGCGCCAGCAGCCTCGTCAACAGGGATACGCAGTATTTT. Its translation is CASSLVNRDTQYF.

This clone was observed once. CDR3 sequence reads: CASTLTGVNYGYTF. The CDR3 region has the DNA TGTGCCAGCACCTTGACAGGAGTTAACTATGGCTACACCTTC. The V gene is TRBV7-2, the J gene TRBJ1-2; D is perhaps TRBD1 (6 bases). The CDR3 is made up of 14 amino acids. Trimming took 7 bases from V and 1 from J, leaving 13 bases between them. Germline V CDR1 and CDR2: SGHTA, FQGNSA.

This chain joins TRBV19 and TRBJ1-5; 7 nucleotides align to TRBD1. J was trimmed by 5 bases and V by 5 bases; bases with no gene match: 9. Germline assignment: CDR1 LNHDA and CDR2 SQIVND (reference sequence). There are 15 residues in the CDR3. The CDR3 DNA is TGTGCCAGTAGTTTCGGACAGGAGGTGGATCAGCCCCAGCATTTT. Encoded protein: CASSFGQEVDQPQHF.

The CDR3 DNA follows: TGTGCCAGCAGTGAACTAGCGGGGGTAGATACGCAGTATTTT. Amino acid sequence: CASSELAGVDTQYF. The chain recombines TRBV6-4 with TRBJ2-3; 11 nucleotides match TRBD2. V dropped 3 bases and J dropped 5; count of bases not matched to a gene: 1. CDR3 length: 14 amino acids. The germline CDR1 and CDR2 sequences are MRHNA and SNTAGT.

This chain's CDR3 is CASSPSGSDRYNEQFF. CDR3 sequence (DNA): TGTGCCAGCAGCCCCTCGGGGTCCGATCGCTACAATGAGCAGTTCTTC. This chain joins TRBV5-4 and TRBJ2-1; TRBD2 might be the D (5 bases). The CDR3 length is 16 residues. Germline values: CDR1 SGHNT, CDR2 YYREEE (reference sequence). The V end lost 4 bases, the J end lost 3 bases, and 17 bases lay between the germline ends.

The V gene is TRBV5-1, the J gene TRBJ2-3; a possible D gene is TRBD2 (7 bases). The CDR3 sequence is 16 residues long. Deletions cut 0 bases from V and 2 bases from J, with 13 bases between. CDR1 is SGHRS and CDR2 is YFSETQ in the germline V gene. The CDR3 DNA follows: TGCGCCAGCAGCTTGGACGCGGGGGCCTCCACAGATACGCAGTATTTT. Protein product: CASSLDAGASTDTQYF.

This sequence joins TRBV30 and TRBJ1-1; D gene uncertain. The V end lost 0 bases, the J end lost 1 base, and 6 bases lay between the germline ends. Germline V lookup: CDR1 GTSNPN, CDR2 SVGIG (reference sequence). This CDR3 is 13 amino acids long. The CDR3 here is CAWSVEGNTEAFF. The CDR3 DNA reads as TGTGCCTGGAGTGTTGAGGGGAACACTGAAGCTTTCTTT.

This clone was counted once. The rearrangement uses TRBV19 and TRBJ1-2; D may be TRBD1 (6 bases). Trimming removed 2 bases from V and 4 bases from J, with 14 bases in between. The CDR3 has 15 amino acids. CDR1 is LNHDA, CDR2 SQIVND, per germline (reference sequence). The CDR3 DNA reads TGTGCCAGTAGTATACGGACAGACCTTACCTATGGCTACACCTTC. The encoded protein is CASSIRTDLTYGYTF.

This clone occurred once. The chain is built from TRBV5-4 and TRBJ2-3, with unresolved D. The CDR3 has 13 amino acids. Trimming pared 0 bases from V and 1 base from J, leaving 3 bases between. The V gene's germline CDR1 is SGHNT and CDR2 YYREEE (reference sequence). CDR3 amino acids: CASSLGGTDTQYF. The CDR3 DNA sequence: TGTGCCAGCAGCTTGGGCGGCACAGATACGCAGTATTTT.

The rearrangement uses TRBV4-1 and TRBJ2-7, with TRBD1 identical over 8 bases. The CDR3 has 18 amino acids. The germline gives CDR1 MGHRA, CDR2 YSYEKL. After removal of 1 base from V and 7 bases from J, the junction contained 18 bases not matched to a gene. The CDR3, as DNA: TGCGCCAGCAGCCAAGGAGGAGTGCTGGACAGGGAAGTCGGTGAGCAGTACTTC. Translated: CASSQGGVLDREVGEQYF.

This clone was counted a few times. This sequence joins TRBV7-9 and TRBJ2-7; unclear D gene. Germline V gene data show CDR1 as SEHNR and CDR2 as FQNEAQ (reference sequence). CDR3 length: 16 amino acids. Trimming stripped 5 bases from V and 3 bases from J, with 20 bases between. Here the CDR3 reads CASSLVGGLSGYEQYF. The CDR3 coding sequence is TGTGCCAGCAGCCTTGTAGGTGGGCTTTCTGGCTACGAGCAGTACTTC. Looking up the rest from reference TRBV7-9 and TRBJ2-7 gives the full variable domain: DTGVSQNPRHKITKRGQNVTFRCDPISEHNRLYWYRQTLGQGPEFLTYFQNEAQLEKSRLLSDRFSAERPKGSFSTLEIQRTEQGDSAMYLCASSLVGGLSGYEQYFGPGTRLTVT.

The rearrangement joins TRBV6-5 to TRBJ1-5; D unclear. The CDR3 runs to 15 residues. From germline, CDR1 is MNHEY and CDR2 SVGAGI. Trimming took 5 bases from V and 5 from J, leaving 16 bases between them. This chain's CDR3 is CASSPTEGYYQPQHF. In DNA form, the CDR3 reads TGTGCCAGCAGTCCTACCGAGGGCTATTATCAGCCCCAGCATTTT.

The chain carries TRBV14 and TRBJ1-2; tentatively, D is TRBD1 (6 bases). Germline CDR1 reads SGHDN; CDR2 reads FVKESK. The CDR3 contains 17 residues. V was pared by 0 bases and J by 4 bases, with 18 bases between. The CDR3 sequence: CASSQDGQPGFGYGYTF. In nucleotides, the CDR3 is TGTGCCAGCAGCCAAGATGGACAGCCCGGGTTTGGCTATGGCTACACCTTC.

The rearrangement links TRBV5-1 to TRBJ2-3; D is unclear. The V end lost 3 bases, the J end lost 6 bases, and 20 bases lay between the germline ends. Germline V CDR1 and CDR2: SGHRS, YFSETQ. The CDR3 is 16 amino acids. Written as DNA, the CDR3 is TGCGCCAGCAGCTCGACCGGCAACCGCCCCAGGGATACGCAGTATTTT. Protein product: CASSSTGNRPRDTQYF.